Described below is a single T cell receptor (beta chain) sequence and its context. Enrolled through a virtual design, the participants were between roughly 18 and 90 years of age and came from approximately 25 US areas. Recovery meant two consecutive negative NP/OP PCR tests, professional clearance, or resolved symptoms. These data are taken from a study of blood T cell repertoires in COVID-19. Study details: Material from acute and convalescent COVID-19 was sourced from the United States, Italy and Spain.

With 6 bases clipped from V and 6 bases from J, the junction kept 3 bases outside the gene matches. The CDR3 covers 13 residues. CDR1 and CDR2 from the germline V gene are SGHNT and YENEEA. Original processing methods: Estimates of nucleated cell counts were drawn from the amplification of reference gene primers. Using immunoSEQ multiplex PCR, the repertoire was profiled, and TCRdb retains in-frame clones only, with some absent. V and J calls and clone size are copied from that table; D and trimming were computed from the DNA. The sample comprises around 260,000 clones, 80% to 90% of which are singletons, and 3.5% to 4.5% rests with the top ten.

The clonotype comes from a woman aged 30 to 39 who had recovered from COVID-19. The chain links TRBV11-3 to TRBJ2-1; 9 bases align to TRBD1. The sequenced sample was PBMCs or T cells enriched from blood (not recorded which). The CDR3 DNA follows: TGTGCCAGCAGGGGACAGGGCAGCAATGAGCAGTTCTTC. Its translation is CASRGQGSNEQFF.